Following are 27 T cell receptor beta chains from one sample sequenced in a study of shared clonotypes between healthy human individuals. Sequencing used immunoSEQ multiplex PCR; TCRdb keeps in-frame clones, though not all of them. The sample contains about 2,100,000 clones, more than 85% of which appear only once. Naive CD8 cells were CD45RO-negative, positively selected for CCR7, excluding terminally differentiated effector memory CD45RA+ cells. Input material: naive CD8+ T cells from PBMCs. These receptor sequences come from a man aged 18 to 29 in good health. Some clones in this sample may be carry-over from other donors' samples.

The chain links TRBV9 to TRBJ2-7; D is perhaps TRBD2 (6 bases). Germline-derived CDR1 and CDR2 are SGDLS and YYNGEE. This CDR3 is 14 amino acids long. Trimming removed 4 bases from V and 2 bases from J, with 13 bases in between. CDR3 nucleotides: TGTGCCAGCAGCCCCATCGGGAGAGCCTACGAGCAGTACTTC. Translated: CASSPIGRAYEQYF.

The V and J genes are TRBV6-1 and TRBJ1-1; D gene unclear. Germline V gene lookup returns CDR1 MNHNS and CDR2 SASEGT. The CDR3 spans 15 residues. The ends were cut back, 11 bases at V and 0 bases at J, with 19 bases in the middle. The CDR3 coding sequence is TGTGCCGGAAGTAAAGACATGACGCTGAACACTGAAGCTTTCTTT. It is translated as CAGSKDMTLNTEAFF.

This chain links TRBV9 with TRBJ2-1; TRBD2 might be the D (6 bases). The V end was cut by 4 bases, the J end by 2 bases, with 13 bases between. Germline V gene lookup returns CDR1 SGDLS and CDR2 YYNGEE. The CDR3 is made up of 15 amino acids. The CDR3 sequence is CASSPSGVAYNEQFF. Here the CDR3 DNA reads TGTGCCAGCAGCCCCTCGGGAGTCGCCTACAATGAGCAGTTCTTC.

CDR3 sequence: CASSGRRGTEAFF. The CDR3, as DNA: TGTGCCAGCAGCGGCCGAAGGGGCACTGAAGCTTTCTTT. The J gene is TRBJ1-1, the V gene TRBV5-6; a weak D match, TRBD1 (5 bases). Germline V lookup: CDR1 SGHDT, CDR2 YYEEEE. V was cut by 4 bases and J by 4 bases, with 11 bases left in between. The length of the CDR3 is 13 residues.

The chain recombines TRBV4-3 with TRBJ2-7, with TRBD2 as a possible D gene (6 bases). Germline V gene lookup returns CDR1 LGHNA and CDR2 YSLEER. This CDR3 contains 17 residues. V dropped 0 bases and J dropped 4 bases, with 19 bases sitting between them. The CDR3 region has the DNA TGCGCCAGCAGCCAAGATCCCCCGGGACTGGTGGCATACGAGCAGTACTTC. Protein sequence: CASSQDPPGLVAYEQYF.

The chain uses TRBV7-2 and TRBJ2-1; perhaps TRBD2 as D (5 bases). Trimming removed 1 base at V and 2 bases at J, with 18 bases between. This CDR3 is 18 amino acids long. Germline CDR1 SGHTA, CDR2 FQGNSA. CDR3 protein: CASSLGGFSDPTYNEQFF. The CDR3 coding sequence is TGTGCCAGCAGCTTAGGCGGGTTCTCGGACCCCACCTACAATGAGCAGTTCTTC.

The V call is TRBV29-1, the J call TRBJ1-2, with a tentative D call TRBD1 (5 bases). Germline CDR1 and CDR2: SQVTM and ANQGSEA. With 4 bases removed from V and 4 bases from J, the gap between germline ends came to 16 bases. CDR3 length: 14 residues. The CDR3 DNA sequence: TGCAGCGTTGGTGGGACCCCGGAAGGCTATGGCTACACCTTC. This translates into CSVGGTPEGYGYTF.

The V call is TRBV6-6, the J call TRBJ2-7; D ambiguous. Germline V gene data show CDR1 as MNHNY and CDR2 as SVGAGI (reference sequence). The V end was cut by 7 bases, the J end by 0 bases, with 13 bases between. The CDR3 has 14 amino acids. DNA for the CDR3: TGTGCCAGCACCGACACGCCGAGCTCCTACGAGCAGTACTTC. It encodes CASTDTPSSYEQYF.

The chain combines TRBV19 with TRBJ2-1; unclear D gene. There are 12 residues in the CDR3. V shed 1 base and J shed 9 bases, with 7 bases lying between them. CDR1 LNHDA and CDR2 SQIVND come from the germline V gene (reference sequence). The DNA of the CDR3 is TGTGCCAGTAGTATAGGTCGGGCTGAGCAGTTCTTC. Translated: CASSIGRAEQFF.

This clone was detected only a few times. This specimen includes other DNA sequences encoding the same CDR3. The genes are TRBV9 and TRBJ2-7; 9 nucleotides agree with TRBD1. The germline V gene encodes CDR1 SGDLS and CDR2 YYNGEE. V dropped 0 bases and J dropped 2; count of bases not matched to a gene: 0. There are 14 residues in the CDR3. This CDR3 is CASSVGTGAYEQYF. The CDR3 nucleotides read TGTGCCAGCAGCGTAGGGACAGGGGCCTACGAGCAGTACTTC.

This chain connects TRBV10-3 to TRBJ2-7; perhaps D is TRBD1 or TRBD2 (6 bases each). With 5 bases removed from V and 2 bases from J, the gap between germline ends came to 19 bases. This CDR3 is 16 amino acids long. Germline CDR1 reads ENHRY; CDR2 reads SYGVKD. CDR3 nucleotide sequence: TGTGCCATCAGTCCGAGGGGGGACTCGGCGCCCTACGAGCAGTACTTC. This sequence encodes CAISPRGDSAPYEQYF.

This clone was observed once. This CDR3 is CASSNNRQGTGELFF. In DNA form, the CDR3 reads TGCGCCAGCAGTAATAATCGACAGGGCACCGGGGAGCTGTTTTTT. The chain uses TRBV5-1 and TRBJ2-2; 7 bases align to TRBD1. The CDR3 is made up of 15 amino acids. V dropped 5 bases and J dropped 4; count of bases not matched to a gene: 8. CDR1 and CDR2 from the germline V gene are SGHRS and YFSETQ. Variable domain in full (rest from reference TRBV5-1 and TRBJ2-2): KAGVTQTPRYLIKTRGQQVTLSCSPISGHRSVSWYQQTPGQGLQFLFEYFSETQRNKGNFPGRFSGRQFSNSRSEMNVSTLELGDSALYLCASSNNRQGTGELFFGEGSRLTVL.

V gene TRBV7-9 combines with J gene TRBJ1-3, with D perhaps TRBD1 (5 bases). Germline CDR1 is SEHNR and CDR2 is FQNEAQ (reference sequence). Trimming removed 5 bases from V and 0 bases from J, with 14 bases in between. CDR3 length: 16 amino acids. The CDR3 reads CASSGLRGHSGNTIYF. The CDR3 DNA follows: TGTGCCAGCAGCGGATTAAGGGGCCACTCTGGAAACACCATATATTTT.

This clone was seen only once. Within the sample, other DNA sequences also encode this same CDR3. The chain employs TRBV7-2 and TRBJ1-2; TRBD1 agrees at 7 bases. Trimming at V came to 3 bases and at J to 3 bases, leaving 1 base not matched to a gene. Germline V gene sequence: CDR1 SGHTA, CDR2 FQGNSA. This CDR3 spans 13 amino acids. In DNA, the CDR3 is TGTGCCAGCAGCTTCGGGACAGACTATGGCTACACCTTC. Its translation is CASSFGTDYGYTF.

The V gene is TRBV28, the J gene TRBJ1-6; possibly TRBD1 for D (5 bases). V was pared by 6 bases and J by 9 bases, with 12 bases between. This CDR3 has 13 amino acids. Germline V lookup: CDR1 MDHEN, CDR2 SYDVKM. This CDR3 reads CASRQGPLSPLHF. As DNA, the CDR3 is TGTGCCAGCAGGCAGGGACCCCTTTCACCCCTCCACTTT.

The chain employs TRBV10-3 and TRBJ1-2; D not certain. The CDR3 runs 13 residues. Germline V gives CDR1 ENHRY, CDR2 SYGVKD. Trimming removed 2 bases at V and 2 bases at J, with 6 bases between. CDR3 DNA sequence: TGTGCCATCAGTGAGGCGACAAACTATGGCTACACCTTC. It codes for CAISEATNYGYTF.

The chain uses TRBV2 and TRBJ1-1; TRBD1 agrees at 8 bases. Trimming at V came to 7 bases and at J to 4 bases, leaving 5 bases not matched to a gene. The CDR3 sequence is 13 residues long. Germline values: CDR1 SNHLY, CDR2 FYNNEI. This chain's CDR3 is CASKDREGTEAFF. The DNA of the CDR3 is TGTGCCAGCAAGGACAGGGAGGGCACTGAAGCTTTCTTT.

This clone was seen once. The CDR3 protein is CASSSRNAAGNTIYF. CDR3 sequence (DNA): TGTGCCAGCAGTTCACGGAACGCGGCAGGAAACACCATATATTTT. This chain connects TRBV27 to TRBJ1-3; unclear D gene. The V and J ends lost 4 bases and 4 bases respectively, with 14 bases between them. Germline V gene lookup returns CDR1 MNHEY and CDR2 SMNVEV (reference sequence). The CDR3 has 15 amino acids.

The genes are TRBV19 and TRBJ2-2; 8 bases align to TRBD1. The germline gives CDR1 LNHDA, CDR2 SQIVND (reference sequence). J lost 1 base, V lost 5 bases, and 9 bases had no gene match. The CDR3 contains 17 residues. The CDR3 loop reads CASSGRPGQENTGELFF. In nucleotides, the CDR3 is TGTGCCAGTAGTGGAAGACCGGGACAGGAGAACACCGGGGAGCTGTTTTTT.

The chain joins TRBV19 to TRBJ1-1; no clear D gene. The CDR3 is 15 residues long. Germline V gene data show CDR1 as LNHDA and CDR2 as SQIVND (reference sequence). V lost 5 bases to trimming and J lost 1 base, with 14 bases between them. The CDR3 loop is CASSPPGQENTEAFF. The CDR3 nucleotides are TGTGCCAGTAGTCCTCCCGGCCAGGAGAACACTGAAGCTTTCTTT.

J is TRBJ2-7 and V is TRBV5-8; 9 positions agree with TRBD1. CDR1 SGHTS and CDR2 YDEGEE come from the germline V gene. The CDR3 has 14 amino acids. Losses at the gene ends were 4 bases for V and 6 bases for J; bases not matched to a gene: 8. The CDR3 region has the DNA TGTGCCAGCAGCCGTCGGGACAGGGATGGCGAGCAGTACTTC. Translated, it gives CASSRRDRDGEQYF.

This clone was picked up one time. The CDR3 region is CASSLGSQGHEQYF. The CDR3 DNA reads as TGTGCCAGCAGCTTGGGGTCGCAGGGCCACGAGCAGTACTTC. The rearrangement uses TRBV5-6 and TRBJ2-7; TRBD1 might be the D (5 bases). The CDR3 length is 14 residues. The germline V and J ends were trimmed by 0 bases and 5 bases, with 12 bases remaining between them. Germline lookup yields CDR1 SGHDT and CDR2 YYEEEE.

This clone was detected only a few times. Other DNA sequences in this sample translate to the same CDR3. This chain uses TRBV27 with TRBJ1-1; D remains unclear. The CDR3 is made up of 13 amino acids. Germline V CDR1 and CDR2: MNHEY, SMNVEV (reference sequence). V was pared by 1 base and J by 0 bases, with 3 bases between. The CDR3 spells CASSLYMNTEAFF. CDR3 coding DNA: TGTGCCAGCAGTTTATATATGAACACTGAAGCTTTCTTT.

The chain is built from TRBV11-2 and TRBJ2-5, with 10 bases aligning to TRBD2. The V gene's germline CDR1 is SGHAT and CDR2 FQNNGV. The CDR3 runs to 18 residues. Trimming cost V 2 bases and J 5 bases; bases outside gene matches: 14. The CDR3 is CASSLSPLAGPLRETQYF. In DNA, the CDR3 is TGTGCCAGCAGCTTATCCCCACTAGCGGGGCCCCTTCGGGAGACCCAGTACTTC.

The chain joins TRBV9 to TRBJ2-1; tentative D call: TRBD2 (6 bases). V was cut by 3 bases and J by 7 bases, with 20 bases left in between. Per the germline V gene, CDR1 is SGDLS and CDR2 is YYNGEE. The CDR3 spans 16 residues. The CDR3: CASSASGSGVPNEQFF. The CDR3 DNA reads TGTGCCAGCAGCGCCTCAGGGTCGGGAGTTCCAAATGAGCAGTTCTTC.

The chain recombines TRBV5-6 with TRBJ1-5; D unresolved. The germline V gene has CDR1 SGHDT and CDR2 YYEEEE. The CDR3 is made up of 15 amino acids. Deletions cut 0 bases from V and 0 bases from J, with 7 bases between. The CDR3, as DNA: TGTGCCAGCAGCTTGGCTGCAGCTAGCAATCAGCCCCAGCATTTT. It translates to CASSLAAASNQPQHF. Looking up the rest from reference TRBV5-6 and TRBJ1-5 gives the full variable domain: DAGVTQSPTHLIKTRGQQVTLRCSPKSGHDTVSWYQQALGQGPQFIFQYYEEEERQRGNFPDRFSGHQFPNYSSELNVNALLLGDSALYLCASSLAAASNQPQHFGDGTRLSIL.

About this clone: This sample also contains other DNA sequences that code for the same CDR3. The chain couples TRBV19 to TRBJ2-1; D unresolved. Germline CDR1 is LNHDA and CDR2 is SQIVND (reference sequence). V was shortened by 2 bases and J by 0 bases, with 5 bases between the two germline ends. This CDR3 contains 14 residues. CDR3 DNA: TGTGCCAGTAGTATAATAGGCTCCTACAATGAGCAGTTCTTC. It is translated as CASSIIGSYNEQFF. Combining the CDR3 with reference TRBV19 and TRBJ2-1 gives the whole variable domain DGGITQSPKYLFRKEGQNVTLSCEQNLNHDAMYWYRQDPGQGLRLIYYSQIVNDFQKGDIAEGYSVSREKKESFPLTVTSAQKNPTAFYLCASSIIGSYNEQFFGPGTRLTVL.